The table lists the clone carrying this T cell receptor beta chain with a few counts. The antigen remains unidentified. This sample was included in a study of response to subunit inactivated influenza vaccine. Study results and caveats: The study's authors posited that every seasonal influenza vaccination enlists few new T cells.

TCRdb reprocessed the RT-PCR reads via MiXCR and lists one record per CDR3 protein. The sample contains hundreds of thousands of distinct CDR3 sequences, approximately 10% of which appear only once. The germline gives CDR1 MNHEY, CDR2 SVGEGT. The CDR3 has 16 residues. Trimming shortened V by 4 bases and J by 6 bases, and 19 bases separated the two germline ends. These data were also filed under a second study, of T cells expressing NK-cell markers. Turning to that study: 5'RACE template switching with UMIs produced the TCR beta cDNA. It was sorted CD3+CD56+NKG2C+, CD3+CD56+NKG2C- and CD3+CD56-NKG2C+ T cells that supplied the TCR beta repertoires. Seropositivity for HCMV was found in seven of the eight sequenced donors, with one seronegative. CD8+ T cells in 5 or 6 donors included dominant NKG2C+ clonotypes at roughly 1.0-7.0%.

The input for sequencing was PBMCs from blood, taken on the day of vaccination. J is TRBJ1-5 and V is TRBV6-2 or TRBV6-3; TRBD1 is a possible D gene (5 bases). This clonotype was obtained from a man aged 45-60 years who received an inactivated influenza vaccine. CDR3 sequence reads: CASSSTAGGASQPQHF. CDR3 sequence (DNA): TGTGCCAGCAGTTCCACTGCTGGAGGGGCCAGTCAGCCCCAGCATTTT.